This T cell receptor (beta chain) was identified in a study of T cell changes during pregnancy in multiple sclerosis. TCRdb's copy holds only in-frame clones and misses some; the assay was immunoSEQ multiplex PCR. The profile shows some 100,000 clones, just over 90% of them singletons. Germline V lookup: CDR1 MDHEN, CDR2 SYDVKM. V lost 5 bases to trimming and J lost 8 bases; unmatched junction nucleotides: 10. The CDR3 loop spans 15 amino acids. The rearrangement links TRBV28 to TRBJ2-1, with 9 bases fitting TRBD2. Sequencing was performed on peripheral blood, taken in the second trimester of pregnancy. The sequence was collected from a female donor with multiple sclerosis, enrolled in a pregnancy study. In nucleotides, the CDR3 is TGTGCCAGCAGTCCTACTAGCGGGCGAAGCGATGAGCAGTTCTTC. This gives the protein CASSPTSGRSDEQFF.